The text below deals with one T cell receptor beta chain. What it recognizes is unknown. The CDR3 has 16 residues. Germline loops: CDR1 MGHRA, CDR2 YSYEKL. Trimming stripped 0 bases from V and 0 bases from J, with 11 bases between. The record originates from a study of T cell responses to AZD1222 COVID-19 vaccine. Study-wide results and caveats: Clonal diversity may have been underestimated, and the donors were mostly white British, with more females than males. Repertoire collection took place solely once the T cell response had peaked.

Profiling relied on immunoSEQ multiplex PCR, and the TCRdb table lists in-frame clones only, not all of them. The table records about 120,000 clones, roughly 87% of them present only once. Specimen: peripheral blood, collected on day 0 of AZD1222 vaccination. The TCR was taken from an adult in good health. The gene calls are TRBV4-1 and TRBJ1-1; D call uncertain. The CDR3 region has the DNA TGCGCCAGCAGCCAAGATCGACGGAATATGAACACTGAAGCTTTCTTT. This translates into CASSQDRRNMNTEAFF.